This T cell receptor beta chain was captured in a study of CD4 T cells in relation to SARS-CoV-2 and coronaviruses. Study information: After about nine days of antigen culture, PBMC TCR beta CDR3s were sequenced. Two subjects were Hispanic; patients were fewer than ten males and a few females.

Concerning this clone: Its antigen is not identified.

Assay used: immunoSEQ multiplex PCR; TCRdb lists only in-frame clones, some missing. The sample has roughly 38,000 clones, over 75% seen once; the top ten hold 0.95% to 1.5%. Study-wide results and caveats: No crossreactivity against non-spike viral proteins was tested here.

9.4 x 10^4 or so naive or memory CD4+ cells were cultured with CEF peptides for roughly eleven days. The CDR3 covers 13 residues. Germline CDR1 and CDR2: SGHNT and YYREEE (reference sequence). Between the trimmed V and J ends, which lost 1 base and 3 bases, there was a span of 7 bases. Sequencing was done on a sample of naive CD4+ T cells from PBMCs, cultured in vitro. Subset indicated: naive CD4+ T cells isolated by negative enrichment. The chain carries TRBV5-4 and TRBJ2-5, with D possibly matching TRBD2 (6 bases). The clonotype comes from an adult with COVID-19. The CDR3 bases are TGTGCCAGCAGCTTGTGGAGGGAAGAGACCCAGTACTTC. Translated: CASSLWREETQYF.